This TCR beta chain originates from a study of blood T cell repertoires in COVID-19 (dated by TCRdb to 2018 to 2020). About the full investigation: Collaborator samples came from the United States, Italy and Spain and covered acute and convalescent phases of COVID-19. The material from the prospective study consisted of cDNA or gDNA derived from T cells, B-cell-depleted T cells, or PBMCs. Deeply sampled blood TCRbeta repertoires from subjects exposed to, actively infected with, or recovered from COVID-19 were included in the dataset. A freely available public database, intended as a resource for researchers studying the immune response to SARS-CoV-2, is where the repertoires were released. Samples came from the ongoing ImmuneRACE study (first 160 participants) plus 1,254 subjects from 6 global collaborators. The sample metadata nearly always contained a de-identified subject ID, COVID-19 status, age in years and sex. HLA class I and class II types, where available, came from metadata supplied by the sample provider rather than from assay-based typing.

Study-level results and caveats: The amount of clinical and demographic metadata varied by source and participant and was provided uncurated.

V has 4 bases trimmed and J has 7 bases trimmed; junction bases matching no gene number 9. CDR1 and CDR2 were assigned from the germline V gene as SGHRS and YFSETQ. Its CDR3 holds 14 amino acids, cysteine through phenylalanine. Of all the DNA, just the CDR3 is kept, 42 bases in frame from base 1. TCRbeta CDR3 regions were amplified from genomic DNA using the immunoSEQ Assay, a bias-controlled multiplex PCR. As for how the authors treated the data: The number of nucleated cells in each sample was estimated from the amplification of reference gene primers within the assay. To quantify the absolute abundance of each unique TCRbeta CDR3 rearrangement, sequence reads were collapsed and filtered. Productive Simpson clonality was computed per sample as the square root of Simpson's diversity index over productive rearrangements. In TCRdb, the immuneACCESS table is reduced to in-frame sequences with V and J assigned. These tables do not hold every clone; where another copy was compared, an unresolved V gene accounts for under half, and the others remain unexplained. V, J and clone size were drawn from that table, and D and trimming were deduced from the DNA. This sample lists around 700,000 clones; 85% to 90% were detected once. The ten largest make up roughly 0.25% of the sample.

On this clone: The antigen this receptor binds is unknown. Qualities for individual bases were not recorded, and no much larger clone is one base off.

Each collaborating institution followed its own protocols to collect whole blood in K2EDTA tubes. For TCRbeta analysis, collaborators shipped samples as frozen whole blood, isolated PBMCs, or DNA extracted from either of those sample types. Recombination connected TRBV5-1 to TRBJ1-1, with 8 bases aligning to TRBD1. The receptor comes from a woman aged 18-29 years with acute or convalescent COVID-19. Sequences were obtained from peripheral blood. The CDR3 sequence is CASSVAQGAVEAFF. The base sequence is TGCGCCAGCAGCGTTGCTCAGGGGGCGGTTGAAGCTTTCTTT.